This entry concerns a single TCR beta chain. The antigen remains undetermined. The sample belongs to a study of cytomegalovirus exposure and HLA in healthy donors. As for the study in general: The Caucasian-associated ancestry cluster contained about four fifths of the roughly 370 genotyped donors. Study observations and caveats: Later analysis showed TCR association rates varying by HLA locus, highest for DRB1 and lowest for HLA-C. Among the CMV-associated chains, three were confirmed in vitro as specific for CMV antigens.

PCR primers comprised 60 Vbeta and 13 Jbeta primers. Data came from immunoSEQ multiplex PCR; TCRdb stores just in-frame clones and leaves some out. Of under 95,000 clones in the sample, around three quarters were seen once. In germline, CDR1 is MNHNS, CDR2 SASEGT. CDR3 length: 13 amino acids. V was clipped by 6 bases and J by 7 bases; unmatched bases: 6. Nominally healthy donors were sampled, though unrecorded immune exposures were likely. The receptor's source is a man aged 25-45 years in good health and CMV-seropositive. The rearrangement uses TRBV6-1 and TRBJ1-1, with TRBD1 matching 9 bases. Sequences were obtained from PBMCs. The CDR3 coding sequence is TGTGCCAGCAGGAAGACAGGGGGAGGTGAAGCTTTCTTT. This sequence encodes CASRKTGGGEAFF.